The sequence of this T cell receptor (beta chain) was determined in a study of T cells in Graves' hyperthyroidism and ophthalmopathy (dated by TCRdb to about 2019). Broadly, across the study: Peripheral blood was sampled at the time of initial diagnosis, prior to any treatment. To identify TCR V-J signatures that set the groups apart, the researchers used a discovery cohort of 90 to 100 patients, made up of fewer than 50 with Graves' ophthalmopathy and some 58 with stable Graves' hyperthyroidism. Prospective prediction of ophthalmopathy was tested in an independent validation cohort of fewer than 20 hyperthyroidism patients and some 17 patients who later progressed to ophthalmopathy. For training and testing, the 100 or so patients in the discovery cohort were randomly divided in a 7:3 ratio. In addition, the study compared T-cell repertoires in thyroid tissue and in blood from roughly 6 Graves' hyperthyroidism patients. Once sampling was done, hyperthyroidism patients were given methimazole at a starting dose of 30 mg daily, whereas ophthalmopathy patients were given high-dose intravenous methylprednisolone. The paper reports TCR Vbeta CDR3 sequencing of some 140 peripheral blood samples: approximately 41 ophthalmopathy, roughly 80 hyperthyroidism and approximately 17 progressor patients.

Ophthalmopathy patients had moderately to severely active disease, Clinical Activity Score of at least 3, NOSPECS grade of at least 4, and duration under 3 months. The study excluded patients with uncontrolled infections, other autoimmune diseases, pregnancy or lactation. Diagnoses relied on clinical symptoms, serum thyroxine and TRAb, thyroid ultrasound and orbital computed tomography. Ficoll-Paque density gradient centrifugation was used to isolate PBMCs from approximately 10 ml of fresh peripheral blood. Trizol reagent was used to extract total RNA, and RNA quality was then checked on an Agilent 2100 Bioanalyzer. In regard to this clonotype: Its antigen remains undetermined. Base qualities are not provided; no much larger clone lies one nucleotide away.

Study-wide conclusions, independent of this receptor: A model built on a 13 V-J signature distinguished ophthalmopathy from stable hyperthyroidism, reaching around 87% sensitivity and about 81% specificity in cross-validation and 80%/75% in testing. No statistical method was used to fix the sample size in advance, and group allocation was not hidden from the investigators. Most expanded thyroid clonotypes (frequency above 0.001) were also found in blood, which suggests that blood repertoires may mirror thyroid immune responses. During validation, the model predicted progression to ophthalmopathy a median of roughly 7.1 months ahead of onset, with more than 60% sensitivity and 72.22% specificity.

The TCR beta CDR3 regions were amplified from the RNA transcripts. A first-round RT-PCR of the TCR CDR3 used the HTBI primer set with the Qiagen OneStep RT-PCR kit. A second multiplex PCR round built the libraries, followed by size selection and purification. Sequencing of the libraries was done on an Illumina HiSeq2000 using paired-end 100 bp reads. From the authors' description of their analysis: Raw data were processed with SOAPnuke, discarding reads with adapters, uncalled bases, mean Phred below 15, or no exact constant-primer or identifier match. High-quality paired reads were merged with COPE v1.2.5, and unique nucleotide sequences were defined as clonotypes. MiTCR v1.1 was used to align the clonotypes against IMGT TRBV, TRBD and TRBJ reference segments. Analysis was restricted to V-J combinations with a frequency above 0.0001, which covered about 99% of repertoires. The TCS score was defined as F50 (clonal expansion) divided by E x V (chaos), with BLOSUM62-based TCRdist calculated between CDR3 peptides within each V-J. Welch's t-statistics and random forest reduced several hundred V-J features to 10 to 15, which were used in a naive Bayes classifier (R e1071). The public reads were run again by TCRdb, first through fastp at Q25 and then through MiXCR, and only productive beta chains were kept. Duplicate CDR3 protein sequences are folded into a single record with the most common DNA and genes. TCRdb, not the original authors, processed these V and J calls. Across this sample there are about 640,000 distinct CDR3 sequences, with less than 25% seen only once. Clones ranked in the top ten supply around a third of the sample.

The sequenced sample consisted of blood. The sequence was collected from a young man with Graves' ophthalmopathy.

The CDR3 loop reads CASSKRTGTDTQYF. The sequenced DNA is TGTGCCAGCAGCAAGCGGACAGGCACAGATACGCAGTATTTT. This chain joins TRBV9 to TRBJ2-3; a tentative D match to TRBD1 spans 6 bases. Taken from the germline V gene, the CDR1 and CDR2 loops are SGDLS and YYNGEE. The trim is 4 bases for V and 1 base for J, with a gap of 10 bases between the germline ends. The CDR3 covers 14 residues, taking in both the cysteine and the phenylalanine. Just CDR3 DNA is preserved here, 42 bases in frame from base 1.